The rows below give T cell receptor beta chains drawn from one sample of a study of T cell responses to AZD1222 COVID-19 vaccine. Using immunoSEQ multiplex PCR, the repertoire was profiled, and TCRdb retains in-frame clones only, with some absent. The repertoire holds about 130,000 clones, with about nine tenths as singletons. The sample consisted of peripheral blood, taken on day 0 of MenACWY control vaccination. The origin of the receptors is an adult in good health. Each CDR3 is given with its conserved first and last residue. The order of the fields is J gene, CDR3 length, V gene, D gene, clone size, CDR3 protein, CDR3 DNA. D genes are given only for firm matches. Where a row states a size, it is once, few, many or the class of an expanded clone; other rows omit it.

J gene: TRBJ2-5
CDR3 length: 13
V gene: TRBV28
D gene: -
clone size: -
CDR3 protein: CASSRTVWETQYF
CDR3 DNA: TGTGCCAGCAGTCGGACAGTTTGGGAGACCCAGTACTTC

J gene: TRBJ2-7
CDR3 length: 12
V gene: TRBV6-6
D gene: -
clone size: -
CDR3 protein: CASSYSRGEQYF
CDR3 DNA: TGTGCCAGCAGTTACTCAAGGGGCGAGCAGTACTTC

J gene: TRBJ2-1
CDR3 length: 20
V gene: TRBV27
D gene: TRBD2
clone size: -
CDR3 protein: CASSRPGTSIASSSYNEQFF
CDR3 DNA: TGTGCCAGCAGTCGTCCCGGGACTAGCATTGCATCGTCCTCCTACAATGAGCAGTTCTTC

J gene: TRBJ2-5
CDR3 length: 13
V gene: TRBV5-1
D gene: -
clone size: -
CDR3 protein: CASSAGQQETQYF
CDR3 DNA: TGCGCCAGCAGCGCGGGACAGCAAGAGACCCAGTACTTC

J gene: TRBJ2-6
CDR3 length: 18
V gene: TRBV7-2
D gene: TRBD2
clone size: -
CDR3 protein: CASSGPGLALSGANVLTF
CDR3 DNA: TGTGCCAGCAGCGGACCGGGACTAGCCTTATCTGGGGCCAACGTCCTGACTTTC

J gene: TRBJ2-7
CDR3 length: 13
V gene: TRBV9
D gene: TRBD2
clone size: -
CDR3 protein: CASSGGRAFEQYF
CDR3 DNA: TGTGCCAGCAGCGGCGGGAGGGCCTTCGAGCAGTACTTC

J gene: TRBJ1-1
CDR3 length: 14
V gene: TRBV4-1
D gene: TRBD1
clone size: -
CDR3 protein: CASSQAVGQGSAFF
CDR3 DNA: TGCGCCAGCAGCCAAGCAGTGGGACAGGGGTCCGCTTTCTTT

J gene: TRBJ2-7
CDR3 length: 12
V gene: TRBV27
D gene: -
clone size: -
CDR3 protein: CASSSLSYEQYF
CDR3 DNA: TGTGCCAGCAGTTCCCTCTCCTACGAGCAGTACTTC

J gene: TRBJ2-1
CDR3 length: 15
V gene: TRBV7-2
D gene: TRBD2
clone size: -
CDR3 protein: CASSLDAGAYNEQFF
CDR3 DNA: TGTGCCAGCAGCTTAGACGCGGGAGCATACAATGAGCAGTTCTTC

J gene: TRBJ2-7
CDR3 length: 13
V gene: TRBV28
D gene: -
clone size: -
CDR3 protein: CASIGTPRYEQYF
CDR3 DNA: TGTGCCAGCATAGGTACACCCCGCTACGAGCAGTACTTC

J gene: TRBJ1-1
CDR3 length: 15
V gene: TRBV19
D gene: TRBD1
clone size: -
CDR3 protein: CASSIEGQLSTEAFF
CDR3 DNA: TGTGCCAGTAGTATAGAGGGACAGCTAAGCACTGAAGCTTTCTTT

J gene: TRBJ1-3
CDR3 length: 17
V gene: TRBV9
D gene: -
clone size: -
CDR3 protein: CASSVGPGQSSGNTIYF
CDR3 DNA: TGTGCCAGCAGCGTTGGCCCGGGTCAGTCCTCTGGAAACACCATATATTTT

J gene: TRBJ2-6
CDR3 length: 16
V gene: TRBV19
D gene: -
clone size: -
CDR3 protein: CASSMGRPSGANVLTF
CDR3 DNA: TGTGCCAGTAGTATGGGCAGGCCCTCTGGGGCCAACGTCCTGACTTTC

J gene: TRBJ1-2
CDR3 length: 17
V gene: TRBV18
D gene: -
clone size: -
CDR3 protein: CASSPPRGRPGGYGYTF
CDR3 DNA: TGTGCCAGCTCGCCTCCCCGGGGGCGACCCGGAGGCTATGGCTACACCTTC

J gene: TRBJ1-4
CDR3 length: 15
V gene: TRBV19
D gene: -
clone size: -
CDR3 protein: CASTPPFGDNEKLFF
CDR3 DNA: TGTGCCAGTACCCCCCCCTTCGGCGATAATGAAAAACTGTTTTTT

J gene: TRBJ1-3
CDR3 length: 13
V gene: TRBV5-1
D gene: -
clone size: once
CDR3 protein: CASSSGRGNTIYF
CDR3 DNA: TGCGCCAGCAGCTCAGGTCGAGGAAACACCATATATTTT

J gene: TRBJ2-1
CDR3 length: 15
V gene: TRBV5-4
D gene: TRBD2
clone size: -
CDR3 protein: CASSLSSGTYNEQFF
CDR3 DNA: TGTGCCAGCAGCTTATCTAGCGGGACTTACAATGAGCAGTTCTTC

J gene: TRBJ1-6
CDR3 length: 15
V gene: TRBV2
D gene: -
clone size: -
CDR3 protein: CASSEQGRSGSPLHF
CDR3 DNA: TGTGCCAGCAGTGAGCAGGGGCGGTCGGGATCACCCCTCCACTTT

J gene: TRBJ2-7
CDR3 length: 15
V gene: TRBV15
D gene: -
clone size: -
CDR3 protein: CATSEGVDRIYEQYF
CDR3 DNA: TGTGCCACCAGCGAAGGGGTTGACAGAATCTACGAGCAGTACTTC

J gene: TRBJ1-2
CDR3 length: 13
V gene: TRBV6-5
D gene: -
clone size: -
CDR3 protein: CASSRGGDYGYTF
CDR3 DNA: TGTGCCAGCAGCCGGGGTGGGGACTATGGCTACACCTTC

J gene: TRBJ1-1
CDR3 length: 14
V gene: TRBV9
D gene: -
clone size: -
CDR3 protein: CASSVGPENTEAFF
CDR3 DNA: TGTGCCAGCAGCGTAGGCCCGGAGAACACTGAAGCTTTCTTT

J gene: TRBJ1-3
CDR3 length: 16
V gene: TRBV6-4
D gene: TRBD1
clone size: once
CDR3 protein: CASSDSTGGYGNTIYF
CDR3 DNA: TGTGCCAGCAGTGACTCTACAGGGGGGTACGGAAACACCATATATTTT

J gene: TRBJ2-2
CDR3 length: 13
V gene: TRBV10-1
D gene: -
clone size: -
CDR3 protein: CASGASNTGELFF
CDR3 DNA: TGCGCCAGCGGGGCTTCGAACACCGGGGAGCTGTTTTTT

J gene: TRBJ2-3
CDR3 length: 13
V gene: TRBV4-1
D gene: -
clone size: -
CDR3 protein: CASSPELGDTQYF
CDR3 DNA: TGCGCCAGCAGTCCCGAACTGGGGGATACGCAGTATTTT

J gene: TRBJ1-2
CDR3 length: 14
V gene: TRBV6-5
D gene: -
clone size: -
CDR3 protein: CASRVTGTNYGYTF
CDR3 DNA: TGTGCCAGCAGGGTTACGGGGACTAACTATGGCTACACCTTC

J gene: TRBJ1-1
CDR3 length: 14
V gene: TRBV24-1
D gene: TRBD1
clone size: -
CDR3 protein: CATRGTGGNTEAFF
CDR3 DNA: TGTGCCACCAGGGGGACAGGAGGGAACACTGAAGCTTTCTTT

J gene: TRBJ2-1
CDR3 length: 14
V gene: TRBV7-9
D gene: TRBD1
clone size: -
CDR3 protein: CASSLTDRENEQFF
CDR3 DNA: TGTGCCAGCAGCCTTACTGACAGGGAAAATGAGCAGTTCTTC

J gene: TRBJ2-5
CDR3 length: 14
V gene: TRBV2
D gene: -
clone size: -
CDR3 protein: CASSEARGTETQYF
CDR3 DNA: TGTGCCAGCAGTGAAGCCAGGGGAACGGAGACCCAGTACTTC

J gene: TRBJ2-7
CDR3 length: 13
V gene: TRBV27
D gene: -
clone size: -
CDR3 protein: CATRDLVSYEQYF
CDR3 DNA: TGTGCCACTCGGGACTTAGTCTCCTACGAGCAGTACTTC

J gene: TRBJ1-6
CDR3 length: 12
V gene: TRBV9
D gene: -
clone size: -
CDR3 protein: CASSVEDSPLHF
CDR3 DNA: TGTGCCAGCAGCGTAGAGGATTCACCCCTCCACTTT

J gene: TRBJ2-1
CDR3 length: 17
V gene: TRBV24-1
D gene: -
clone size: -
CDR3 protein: CATSDPSSGLPYNEQFF
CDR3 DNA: TGTGCCACCAGTGATCCCTCCAGCGGGCTCCCGTACAATGAGCAGTTCTTC

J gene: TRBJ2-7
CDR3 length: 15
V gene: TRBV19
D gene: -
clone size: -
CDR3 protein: CASSYDRRSSYEQYF
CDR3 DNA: TGTGCCAGTAGTTATGATAGGCGCAGCTCCTACGAGCAGTACTTC

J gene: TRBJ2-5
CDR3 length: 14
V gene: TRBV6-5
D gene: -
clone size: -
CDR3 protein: CASSYAPGQETQYF
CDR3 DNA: TGTGCCAGCAGTTACGCTCCCGGCCAAGAGACCCAGTACTTC